This TCR beta chain appears in the sequencing data of a study of shared clonotypes between healthy human individuals (dated by TCRdb to about 2020). Broadly, across the study: The cohort comprised a couple of women and a few men aged 18 to 49 years. For each donor, CD4 naive and CD4 memory were each given three plates, CD8 naive was given two plates, and CD8 memory was given one plate. Leukapheresis yielded between about 0.9 and 10 billion PBMCs per donor. Libraries were prepared and TCR repertoires were sequenced by different laboratories using diverse techniques, in order to increase sequencing depth and limit assay-specific biases. Blood TCR repertoires of about five healthy adults were deeply sequenced to estimate repertoire size and the extent of clonotype sharing between individuals. Study-level results and caveats: Compared with non-shared clonotypes, clonotypes shared by all four sorted-subset donors had higher generation probabilities. The genetic and exposure-history diversity represented was limited by the small number of donors. Sampling was restricted to blood, and TCR repertoires in tissue are likely to differ from TCR repertoires in blood. Pairwise subsampling led to the expectation that sequencing depth would affect the degree of clonotype sharing among donors. Even with the large sequencing depth, rarefaction of the sorted-subset datasets indicated that sequencing was incomplete. Estimated clonotype richness was generally larger for naive than for memory subsets. When several donors were compared, the shared fraction of clonotypes was 5% to 6.5% for naive CD4, roughly 3.4% for naive CD8, about 2.5% for memory CD4, and roughly 0.4% for memory CD8.

Using the deep immunoSEQ assay, multiplex PCR amplified TCR CDR3 regions from genomic DNA. Genomic DNA extracted from each cell subset was distributed evenly over all wells of several immunoSEQ 96-well plates, and each plate served as one replicate. For sorted subsets, each replicate PCR was loaded with about 200 ng genomic DNA, equivalent to some 31,000 T cell genomes. The purified libraries were quantified using a Qubit 3.0 fluorometer, sized with a Bioanalyzer 2100, and then quantified again using the KAPA Library Quantification kit. A separate single-read 150-cycle Illumina NextSeq 550 flow cell was used to sequence each immunoSEQ 96-well plate. The authors' analysis ran thus. Because the immunoSEQ output included only junctional sequences and no quality scores, the filtering could not be the same as the filtering used for full-length reads. Sequences were annotated with PyIR, a Python wrapper for IgBLAST v1.9, and V/J genes and CDR3 were assigned using IMGT germline references. Any read was removed if the V/J assignment was weak (E-value above 1e-6), the CDR3 was missing, or the read contained stop codons, out-of-frame junctions, or ambiguous translated residues. V3J clonotypes were defined as sequences sharing an identical inferred V gene, J gene, and CDR3 amino acid sequence. The percentage overlap between two repertoires was calculated by dividing the number of shared unique clonotypes by the size of the smaller repertoire. RTK rarefaction, the Chao1 estimator, and Recon v2.1 estimates of unobserved clonotypes were used to assess repertoire richness. For all TCRbeta clonotypes obtained by the gDNA method from four donors, generation probabilities were computed with OLGA. The table was pulled from immuneACCESS by TCRdb, which kept in-frame rearrangements only. Such tables lose some clones; where checked, under half of the loss comes from unresolved V genes, and the rest has no known cause. The V and J calls and clone size come from that table; D and trimming were worked out from the DNA. This sample holds a few million clones; about 94% were observed only once. Under 2% of the sample goes to the ten largest clones.

As regards this clone: The antigen it binds to is not known. Nothing much larger sits one base from this clone, and base qualities are not available.

Its CDR3 holds 15 amino acids, cysteine through phenylalanine. CDR3 DNA is the only sequence kept; it has 45 bases, read in frame from the first base. A distance of 8 bases separates the germline ends of V and J, which lose 0 bases and 2 bases respectively. The germline V gene (reference sequence) specifies LNHDA as CDR1 and SQIVND as CDR2. CD8 naive samples were CD45RO-negative cells positively selected for CCR7, giving a CD45RA+CCR7+ population that excluded TemRA cells. Donors were healthy HIV-negative adults with no recently reported acute infections or vaccinations. All donors were Caucasian adults living in Nashville, Tennessee, USA. Blood was obtained by leukapheresis, after which PBMCs were separated by Ficoll-Histopaque density gradient centrifugation and cryopreserved in liquid nitrogen vapor phase. Analytical flow cytometry was used to check the purity and quantity of each magnetically sorted T cell population. Genomic DNA was isolated from each sorted fraction and quantified by UV absorbance on a Nanodrop 2000c.

The sequence is built from TRBV19 and TRBJ1-5, with the identity of the D gene unclear. The sequencing sample was made of naive CD8+ T cells from PBMCs. The sample's cell subset or site label is to be understood as: CD45RA+CCR7+. The receptor's source is a young man in good health. Some clones in this sample may be carry-over from other donors' samples. The bases read TGTGCCAGTAGTATAGATCAAGAAGGCAATCAGCCCCAGCATTTT. This encodes CASSIDQEGNQPQHF.